The TCR beta chain under discussion was sequenced for a study of blood T cell repertoires in COVID-19. The method was immunoSEQ multiplex PCR; TCRdb's version includes in-frame clones alone and lacks a portion of them. The table shows 130,000 or so clones, with 87% occurring only once. The length of the CDR3 is 13 residues. V dropped 5 bases and J dropped 8; count of bases not matched to a gene: 5. The rearrangement uses TRBV12-3 or TRBV12-4 and TRBJ1-2; 10 bases line up with TRBD1. The specimen sequenced was peripheral blood. The clonotype was recovered from a woman aged 50 to 60 with acute or convalescent COVID-19. The CDR3 DNA reads as TGTGCCAGCAGTGACAGGGGGCGCCGCGGCTACACCTTC. The encoded protein is CASSDRGRRGYTF.